These T cell receptor beta chains were read from a single sample in a study of Graves' ophthalmopathy and Graves' hyperthyroidism. TCRdb analysed the multiplex PCR reads with MiXCR anew, one entry per CDR3 protein. Of more than 300,000 distinct CDR3 sequences in the sample, roughly 14% were seen once. The sample was peripheral blood. The receptors here all came from a woman younger than 35 with stable Graves' hyperthyroidism. Each CDR3 is given without its conserved first and last residue.

j_gene	v_gene	CDR3aa
TRBJ1-5	TRBV24-1	ATSDARDGLGPQH
TRBJ1-2	TRBV6-1	ASSEGGFPRGGYT
TRBJ2-2	TRBV12-3/TRBV12-4	ASSPLGRFGPNTGELF
TRBJ2-3	TRBV19	ASSSGQVGTDTQY
TRBJ2-2	TRBV27	ASSLLTGGTGELF
TRBJ1-6	TRBV20-1	SAREQGISYNSPLH
TRBJ1-1	TRBV7-9	ASSLVKQNTEAF
TRBJ1-5	TRBV7-2	ASSSETGDGQPQH
TRBJ1-2	TRBV4-1	ASSQGNGQPEGYT
TRBJ2-5	TRBV19	ASSIDQGNQETQY
TRBJ1-2	TRBV19	ASMSPALNYGYT
TRBJ1-1	TRBV5-1	ASSYTQQSPAEAF
TRBJ1-1	TRBV10-3	ATGGELNTEAF
TRBJ1-2	TRBV12-3/TRBV12-4	ATTSGVAAYT
TRBJ2-7	TRBV12-3/TRBV12-4	ASSPSAPGTASYEQY
TRBJ1-1	TRBV20-1	SARVQSLEAF
TRBJ2-2	TRBV6-2/TRBV6-3	ASSLGFGTGELF
TRBJ1-6	TRBV19	ASSFRDRGQVSPLH
TRBJ2-5	TRBV11-3	ASNSRQGQETQY
TRBJ1-2	TRBV2	ASSGRRLYGYT
TRBJ1-2	TRBV5-8	ASSSKTALHGYT
TRBJ1-1	TRBV27	ASSLLGGVAF